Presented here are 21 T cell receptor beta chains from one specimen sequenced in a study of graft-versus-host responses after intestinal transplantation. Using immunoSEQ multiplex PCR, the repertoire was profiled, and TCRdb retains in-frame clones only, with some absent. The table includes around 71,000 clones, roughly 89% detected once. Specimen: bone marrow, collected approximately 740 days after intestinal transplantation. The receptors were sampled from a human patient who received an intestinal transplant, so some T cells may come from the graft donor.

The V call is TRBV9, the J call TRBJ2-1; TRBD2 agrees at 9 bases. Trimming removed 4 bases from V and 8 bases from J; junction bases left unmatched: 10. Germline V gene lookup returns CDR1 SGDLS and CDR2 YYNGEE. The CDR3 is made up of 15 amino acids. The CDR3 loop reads CASSLSAGGPDEQFF. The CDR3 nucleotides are TGTGCCAGCAGCCTGAGTGCGGGAGGGCCCGATGAGCAGTTCTTC. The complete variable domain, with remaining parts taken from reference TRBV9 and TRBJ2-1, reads DSGVTQTPKHLITATGQRVTLRCSPRSGDLSVYWYQQSLDQGLQFLIQYYNGEERAKGNILERFSAQQFPDLHSELNLSSLELGDSALYFCASSLSAGGPDEQFFGPGTRLTVL.

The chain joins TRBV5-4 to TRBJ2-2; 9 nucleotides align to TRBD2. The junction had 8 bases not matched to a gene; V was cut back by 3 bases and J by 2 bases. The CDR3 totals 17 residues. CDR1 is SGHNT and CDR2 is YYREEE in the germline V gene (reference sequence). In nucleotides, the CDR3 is TGTGCCAGCAGCTCCCGAGCGGGGGGCTACAACACCGGGGAGCTGTTTTTT. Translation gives CASSSRAGGYNTGELFF.

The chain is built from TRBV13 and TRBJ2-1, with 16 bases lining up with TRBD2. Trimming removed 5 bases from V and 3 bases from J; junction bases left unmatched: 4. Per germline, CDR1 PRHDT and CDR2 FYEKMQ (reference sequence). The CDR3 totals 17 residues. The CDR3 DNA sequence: TGTGCCAGCAGCCCGGGACTAGCGGGGGGGGACTACAATGAGCAGTTCTTC. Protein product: CASSPGLAGGDYNEQFF.

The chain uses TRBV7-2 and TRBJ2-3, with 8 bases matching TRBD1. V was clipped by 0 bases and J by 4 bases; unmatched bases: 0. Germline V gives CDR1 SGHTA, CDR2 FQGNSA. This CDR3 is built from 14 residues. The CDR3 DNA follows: TGTGCCAGCAGCTTAGCACAGGGGGCAGATACGCAGTATTTT. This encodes CASSLAQGADTQYF.

The CDR3 is CSGGPPGTQYF. DNA of the CDR3: TGCAGTGGTGGTCCTCCTGGGACCCAGTACTTC. This rearrangement joins TRBV20-1 to TRBJ2-5; no definite D call. Germline CDR1 DFQATT, CDR2 SNEGSKA (reference sequence). V was shortened by 7 bases and J by 7 bases, with 13 bases between the two germline ends. This CDR3 is built from 11 residues.

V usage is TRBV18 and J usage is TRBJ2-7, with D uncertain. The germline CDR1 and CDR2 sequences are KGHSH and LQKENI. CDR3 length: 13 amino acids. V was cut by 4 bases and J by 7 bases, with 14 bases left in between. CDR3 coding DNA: TGTGCCAGCTCACTAGACCCCCAGTTGGAGCAGTACTTC. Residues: CASSLDPQLEQYF.

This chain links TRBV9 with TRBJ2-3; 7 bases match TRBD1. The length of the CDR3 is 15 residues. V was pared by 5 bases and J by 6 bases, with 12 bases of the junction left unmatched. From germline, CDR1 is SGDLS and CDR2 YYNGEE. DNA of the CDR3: TGTGCCAGCAGTGGCTTAGGCGACAGGGTCGATACGCAGTATTTT. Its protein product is CASSGLGDRVDTQYF. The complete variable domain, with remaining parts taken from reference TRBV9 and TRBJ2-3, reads DSGVTQTPKHLITATGQRVTLRCSPRSGDLSVYWYQQSLDQGLQFLIQYYNGEERAKGNILERFSAQQFPDLHSELNLSSLELGDSALYFCASSGLGDRVDTQYFGPGTRLTVL.

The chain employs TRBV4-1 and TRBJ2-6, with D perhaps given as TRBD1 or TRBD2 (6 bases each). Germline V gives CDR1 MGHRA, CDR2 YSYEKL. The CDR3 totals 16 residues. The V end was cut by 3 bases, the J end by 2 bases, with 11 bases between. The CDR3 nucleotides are TGCGCCAGCAGCCATCAGGAGGGGGCTGGGGCCAACGTCCTGACTTTC. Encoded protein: CASSHQEGAGANVLTF.

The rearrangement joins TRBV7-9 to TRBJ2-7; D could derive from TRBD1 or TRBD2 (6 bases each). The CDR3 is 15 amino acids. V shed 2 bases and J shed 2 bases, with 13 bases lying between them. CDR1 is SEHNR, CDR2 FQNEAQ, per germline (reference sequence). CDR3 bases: TGTGCCAGCAGCTTACATGGGGGGCCCACCTACGAGCAGTACTTC. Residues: CASSLHGGPTYEQYF.

Here the CDR3 reads CASSLESRLGSYGYTF. The CDR3 DNA is TGTGCCAGCAGCTTAGAGAGCAGACTGGGGAGCTATGGCTACACCTTC. This rearrangement joins TRBV14 to TRBJ1-2, with D hard to call. Per germline, CDR1 SGHDN and CDR2 FVKESK. The V gene lost 5 bases and the J gene lost 4 bases, with 20 bases spanning the gap. The CDR3 is 16 residues long.

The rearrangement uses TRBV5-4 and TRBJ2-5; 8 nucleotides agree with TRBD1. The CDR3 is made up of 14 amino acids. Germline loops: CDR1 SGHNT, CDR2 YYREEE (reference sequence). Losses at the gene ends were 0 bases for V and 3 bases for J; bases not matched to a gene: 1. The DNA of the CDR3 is TGTGCCAGCAGCTTGGGGGACAGGAAAGAGACCCAGTACTTC. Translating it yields CASSLGDRKETQYF.

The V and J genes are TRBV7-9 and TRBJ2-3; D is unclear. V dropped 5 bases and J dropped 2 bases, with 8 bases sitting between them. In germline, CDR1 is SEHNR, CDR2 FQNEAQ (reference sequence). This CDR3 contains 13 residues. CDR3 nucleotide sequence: TGTGCCAGCAGCCCAGATCACACAGATACGCAGTATTTT. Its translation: CASSPDHTDTQYF.

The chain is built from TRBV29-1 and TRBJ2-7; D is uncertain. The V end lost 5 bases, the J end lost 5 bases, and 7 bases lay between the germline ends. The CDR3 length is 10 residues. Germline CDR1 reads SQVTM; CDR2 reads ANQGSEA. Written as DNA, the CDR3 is TGCAGCGTTAAGGTCGACGAGCAGTACTTC. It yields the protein CSVKVDEQYF.

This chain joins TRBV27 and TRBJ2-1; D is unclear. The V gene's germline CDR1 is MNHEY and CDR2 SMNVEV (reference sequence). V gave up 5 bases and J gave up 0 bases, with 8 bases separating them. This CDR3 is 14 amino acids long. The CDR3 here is CASSPYSSYNEQFF. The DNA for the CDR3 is TGTGCCAGCAGTCCTTATAGCTCCTACAATGAGCAGTTCTTC.

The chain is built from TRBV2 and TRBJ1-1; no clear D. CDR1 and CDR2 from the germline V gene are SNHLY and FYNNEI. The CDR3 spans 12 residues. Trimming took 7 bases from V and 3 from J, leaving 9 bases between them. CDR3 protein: CASTLGDTEAFF. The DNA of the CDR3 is TGTGCCAGCACCTTGGGAGACACTGAAGCTTTCTTT.

CDR3 coding DNA: TGTGCCAGCGGAAGATCCGGGACAGGGAATGAAAAACTGTTTTTT. It translates to CASGRSGTGNEKLFF. The V and J genes are TRBV6-4 and TRBJ1-4; 9 bases fit TRBD1. V shed 8 bases and J 5 bases; nucleotides not matched to a gene: 9. There are 15 residues in the CDR3. CDR1 is MRHNA, CDR2 SNTAGT, per germline.

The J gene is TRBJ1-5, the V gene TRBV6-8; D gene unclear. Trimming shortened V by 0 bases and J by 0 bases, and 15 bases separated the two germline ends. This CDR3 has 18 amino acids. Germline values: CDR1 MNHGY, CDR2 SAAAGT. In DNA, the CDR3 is TGTGCCAGCAGTTACTCGAAGGTCGCGTCCTATAGCAATCAGCCCCAGCATTTT. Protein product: CASSYSKVASYSNQPQHF.

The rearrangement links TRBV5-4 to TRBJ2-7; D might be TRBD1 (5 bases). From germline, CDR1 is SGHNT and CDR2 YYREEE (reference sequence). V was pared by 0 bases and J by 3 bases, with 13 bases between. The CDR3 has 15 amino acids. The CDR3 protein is CASSLGGHGVYEQYF. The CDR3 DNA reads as TGTGCCAGCAGCTTGGGAGGACACGGTGTCTACGAGCAGTACTTC.

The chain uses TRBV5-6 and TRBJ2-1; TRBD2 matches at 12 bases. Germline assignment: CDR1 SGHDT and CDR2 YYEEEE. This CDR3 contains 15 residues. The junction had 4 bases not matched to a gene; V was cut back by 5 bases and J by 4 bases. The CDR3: CASSYGTSGYNEQFF. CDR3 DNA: TGTGCCAGCAGTTACGGGACTAGCGGGTACAATGAGCAGTTCTTC.

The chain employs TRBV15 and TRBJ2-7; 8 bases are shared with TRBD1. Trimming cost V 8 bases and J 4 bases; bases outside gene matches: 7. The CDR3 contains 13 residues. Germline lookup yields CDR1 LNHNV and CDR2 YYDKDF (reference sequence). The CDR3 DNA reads TGTGCCACCTCGGCAGGGGGCGAGTACGAGCAGTACTTC. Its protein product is CATSAGGEYEQYF.

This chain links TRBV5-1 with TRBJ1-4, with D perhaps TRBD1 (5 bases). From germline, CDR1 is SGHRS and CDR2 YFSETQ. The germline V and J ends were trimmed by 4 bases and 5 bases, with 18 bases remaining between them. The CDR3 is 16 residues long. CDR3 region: CASSLNPTGQNEKLFF. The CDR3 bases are TGCGCCAGCAGCCTCAATCCTACAGGCCAGAATGAAAAACTGTTTTTT.